These T cell receptor beta chains were read from a single sample in a study of B cell selection in AIRE deficiency. Data came from immunoSEQ multiplex PCR; TCRdb stores just in-frame clones and leaves some out. The sample consists of about 26,000 clones, 92% of them appearing once. Sequencing used CD4+CD25+ Tregs sorted from PBMCs. The receptors derive from a human donor in good health. Each CDR3 is given with its conserved first and last residue. D genes are given only for firm matches. Size is omitted from some rows. Given values are once, few, many or a class for expanded clones.

.,TRBJ1-4,.,TRBV30,CAWSLGLNEKLFF,TGTGCCTGGAGTCTCGGCCTTAATGAAAAACTGTTTTTT
.,TRBJ1-1,.,TRBV5-6,CASSSQGGTEAFF,TGTGCCAGCAGCTCACAGGGAGGCACTGAAGCTTTCTTT
TRBD1,TRBJ2-7,.,TRBV7-9,CASSLGGQVNEQYF,TGTGCCAGCAGCTTAGGGGGACAGGTTAACGAGCAGTACTTC
.,TRBJ2-7,.,TRBV7-2,CDSSLVQGIYEQYF,TGTGACAGCAGCTTAGTGCAGGGTATCTACGAGCAGTACTTC
.,TRBJ2-7,.,TRBV18,CASSPPQAGPFGQYF,TGTGCCAGCTCACCACCTCAGGCAGGCCCCTTCGGGCAGTACTTC
.,TRBJ1-1,once,TRBV5-3,CARSPRPGVNTEAFF,TGTGCCAGAAGCCCAAGGCCGGGAGTGAACACTGAAGCTTTCTTT
.,TRBJ1-3,.,TRBV18,CASSLNADRGNTIYF,TGTGCCAGCTCACTCAATGCGGACAGAGGAAACACCATATATTTT
.,TRBJ1-2,.,TRBV11-2,CASSLVRRGESGTNYGYTF,TGTGCCAGCAGCTTAGTCCGGAGGGGGGAGAGCGGGACTAACTATGGCTACACCTTC
.,TRBJ2-1,.,TRBV6-4,CASSVVASGYNEQFF,TGTGCCAGCAGTGTGGTTGCGTCGGGCTACAATGAGCAGTTCTTC
TRBD1,TRBJ1-5,.,TRBV6-6,CASSPPGGWQPQHF,TGTGCCAGCAGTCCTCCAGGGGGTTGGCAGCCCCAGCATTTT
.,TRBJ2-3,few,TRBV5-6,CASSPIRAGDTQYF,TGTGCCAGCAGCCCGATTCGGGCGGGGGATACGCAGTATTTT
.,TRBJ1-1,.,TRBV28,CASRGRWGTEAFF,TGTGCCAGCAGAGGGAGGTGGGGGACTGAAGCTTTCTTT
.,TRBJ1-4,.,TRBV10-1,CASSERGHNEKLFF,TGCGCCAGCAGTGAAAGAGGTCATAATGAAAAACTGTTTTTT
.,TRBJ2-7,few,TRBV6-5,CASTSGYEQYF,TGTGCCAGCACATCCGGGTACGAGCAGTACTTC
.,TRBJ1-1,.,TRBV4-1,CASSQERANTEAFF,TGCGCCAGCAGCCAGGAGAGAGCGAACACTGAAGCTTTCTTT
TRBD1,TRBJ1-2,.,TRBV4-2,CASSPWQDRGAADTF,TGTGCCAGCAGCCCATGGCAGGACAGGGGGGCGGCCGACACCTTC
.,TRBJ1-2,.,TRBV13,CASSLGIVMDGYTF,TGTGCCAGCAGCTTAGGAATTGTGATGGATGGCTACACCTTC
.,TRBJ1-2,.,TRBV5-1,CASSPSDSFSNYGYTF,TGCGCCAGCAGCCCAAGTGACAGTTTCTCTAACTATGGCTACACCTTC
TRBD1,TRBJ2-5,few,TRBV5-1,CASSLGTTGGWETQYF,TGCGCCAGCAGCTTGGGGACGACAGGGGGCTGGGAGACCCAGTACTTC
.,TRBJ2-7,.,TRBV20-1,CSASWGSEQYF,TGCAGTGCTAGTTGGGGAAGTGAGCAGTACTTC
.,TRBJ1-3,.,TRBV10-3,CAISEVGGNTIYF,TGTGCCATCAGTGAGGTCGGGGGAAACACCATATATTTT
.,TRBJ1-4,.,TRBV27,CASGWKDNEKLFF,TGTGCCAGCGGGTGGAAGGATAATGAAAAACTGTTTTTT
.,TRBJ1-1,once,TRBV5-4,CASNPSPGLGYTEAFF,TGTGCCAGCAACCCTTCCCCGGGGTTGGGCTACACTGAAGCTTTCTTT
TRBD1,TRBJ1-1,.,TRBV7-2,CASSFYRQGTEAFF,TGTGCCAGCAGCTTTTATCGACAGGGGACTGAAGCTTTCTTT
.,TRBJ1-5,.,TRBV19,CASRGRRAQPQHF,TGTGCCAGTCGGGGGCGCCGAGCTCAGCCCCAGCATTTT
TRBD1,TRBJ2-3,.,TRBV5-1,CASSPQGDTQYF,TGCGCCAGCAGCCCACAGGGGGATACGCAGTATTTT
.,TRBJ2-3,.,TRBV5-1,CTSSSGGPTDTQYF,TGCACCAGCAGCTCTGGGGGCCCCACAGATACGCAGTATTTT
TRBD2,TRBJ2-7,.,TRBV27,CASSASPVLAGGRWEQYF,TGTGCCAGCAGTGCTTCCCCGGTTCTAGCGGGGGGGCGTTGGGAGCAGTACTTC
.,TRBJ1-2,.,TRBV7-8,CASSLGPYYGYTF,TGTGCCAGCAGCTTAGGGCCCTACTATGGCTACACCTTC
.,TRBJ2-3,.,TRBV5-1,CASSFPAPSTDTQYF,TGCGCCAGCAGCTTCCCGGCCCCGAGCACAGATACGCAGTATTTT
TRBD1,TRBJ1-5,.,TRBV5-1,CASSPGTGYQPQHF,TGCGCCAGCAGCCCCGGGACAGGATATCAGCCCCAGCATTTT
TRBD2,TRBJ2-3,.,TRBV7-2,CASSVTSGVDTQYF,TGTGCCAGCAGCGTTACTAGCGGGGTGGATACGCAGTATTTT
.,TRBJ1-5,once,TRBV19,CASMAPGRGQPQHF,TGTGCCAGTATGGCCCCGGGACGTGGTCAGCCCCAGCATTTT
.,TRBJ1-6,.,TRBV6-5,CASREGRGSSPLHF,TGTGCCAGCAGAGAGGGAAGGGGTTCTTCACCCCTCCACTTT
TRBD2,TRBJ2-5,.,TRBV18,CASSPRGAGVETQYF,TGTGCCAGCTCACCCCGGGGAGCGGGGGTGGAGACCCAGTACTTC
.,TRBJ1-1,.,TRBV6-5,CASTRQVNTEAFF,TGTGCCAGCACCCGACAAGTGAACACTGAAGCTTTCTTT
TRBD2,TRBJ2-7,.,TRBV27,CASSLYPSGGGAYEQYF,TGTGCCAGCAGTTTATACCCCTCTGGCGGGGGGGCCTACGAGCAGTACTTC
.,TRBJ1-4,once,TRBV11-2,CASSLDRGTNEKLFF,TGTGCCAGCAGCTTAGATCGGGGGACAAATGAAAAACTGTTTTTT
TRBD1,TRBJ2-2,once,TRBV4-2,CASSYETGHTGELFF,TGTGCCAGCAGCTATGAGACAGGGCACACCGGGGAGCTGTTTTTT
.,TRBJ1-6,.,TRBV5-1,CASSLRRADSPLHF,TGCGCCAGCAGCTTAAGAAGGGCGGATTCACCCCTCCACTTT
.,TRBJ2-7,once,TRBV18,CASSPSLDSHYEQYF,TGTGCCAGCTCACCGTCACTGGATTCGCACTACGAGCAGTACTTC
TRBD2,TRBJ2-5,few,TRBV11-2,CASSLVLSGGPETQYF,TGTGCCAGCAGCTTAGTCCTTAGCGGGGGGCCCGAGACCCAGTACTTC
.,TRBJ1-5,.,TRBV19,CASSIGGLGNQPQHF,TGTGCCAGTAGTATAGGGGGTTTGGGCAATCAGCCCCAGCATTTT